This T cell receptor (beta chain) was sequenced for a study of beta chain features in type 1 diabetes. Reverse transcribing all isolated RNA meant expressed TCRB transcripts were sequenced. Method: immunoSEQ multiplex PCR; TCRdb's copy keeps in-frame clones and lacks some. Counted here are some 410,000 clones, 11% occurring once; the ten biggest clones make up over 0.04%. CDR1 and CDR2 from the germline V gene are SEHNR and FQNEAQ (reference sequence). This CDR3 region has 15 residues. The ends were cut back, 1 base at V and 4 bases at J, with 12 bases in the middle. This rearrangement joins TRBV7-9 to TRBJ2-3; no clear D. The TCR sequence derives from a young woman in good health. The material sequenced was naive CD4+ T cells from blood. CDR3 in DNA: TGTGCCAGCAGCTTAGGTGACGGACGGGCAGATACGCAGTATTTT. This codes for CASSLGDGRADTQYF.